The entry below gives a single TCR beta chain sequence along with its context. The antigen remains unidentified. This sample was taken from a study of cytomegalovirus exposure and HLA in healthy donors. The PCR had 60 Vbeta and 13 Jbeta primers. TCRdb's copy holds only in-frame clones and misses some; the assay was immunoSEQ multiplex PCR. This sample has 120,000 or so clones, with 70% to 80% found just once. V shed 6 bases, J shed 3 bases, and the junction held 10 bases outside the gene matches. This CDR3 spans 15 amino acids. In germline, CDR1 is SGHRS, CDR2 YFSETQ. Whole-study findings and limits: There were some public TCRs occurring in many donors, but most TCR sequences were rare.

The chain joins TRBV5-1 to TRBJ1-2; TRBD1 aligns across 8 bases. Sequences were obtained from PBMCs. The receptor comes from a man under 40 in good health and CMV-seronegative. CDR3 in amino acids: CASTLGQGADYGYTF. As DNA, the CDR3 is TGCGCCAGCACCCTAGGCCAGGGGGCCGACTATGGCTACACCTTC.